The T cell receptor beta chain described here comes from a study of T cells in Graves' hyperthyroidism and ophthalmopathy. Across the study: Specimen type is peripheral blood, collected at initial diagnosis prior to any treatment.

The germline CDR1 and CDR2 sequences are KGHDR and SFDVKD. The CDR3 is 13 residues long. The germline V and J ends were trimmed by 6 bases and 9 bases, with 14 bases remaining between them. RNA transcripts gave rise to amplified TCR beta CDR3 regions. TCR CDR3 regions were first amplified by RT-PCR with HTBI primers. TCRdb itself ran the multiplex PCR reads through MiXCR, one entry per CDR3 protein. The sample shows under 350,000 distinct CDR3 sequences, 25% to 30% of them seen only once. This clonotype was seen ten or more times. This clonotype was obtained from a man aged 40-49 years with Graves' hyperthyroidism that later progressed to Graves' ophthalmopathy. Sequencing used blood. The chain recombines TRBV24-1 with TRBJ2-1; possibly TRBD1 or TRBD2 for D (6 bases each). CDR3 amino acids: CATSPSEGGEQFF. CDR3 bases: TGTGCCACCAGTCCTAGCGAAGGGGGTGAGCAGTTCTTC.